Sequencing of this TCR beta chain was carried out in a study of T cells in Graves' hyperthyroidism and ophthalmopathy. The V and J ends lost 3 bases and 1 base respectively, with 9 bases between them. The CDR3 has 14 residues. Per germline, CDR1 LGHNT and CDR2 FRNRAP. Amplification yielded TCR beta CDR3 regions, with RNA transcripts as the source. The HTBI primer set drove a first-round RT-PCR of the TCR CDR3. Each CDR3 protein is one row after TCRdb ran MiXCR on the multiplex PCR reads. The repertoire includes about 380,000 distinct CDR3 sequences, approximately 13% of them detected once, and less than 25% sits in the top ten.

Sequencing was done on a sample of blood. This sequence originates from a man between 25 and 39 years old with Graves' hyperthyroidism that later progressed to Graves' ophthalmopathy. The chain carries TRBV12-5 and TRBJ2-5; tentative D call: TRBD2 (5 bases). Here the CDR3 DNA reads TGTGCTAGTGGTTTTGACGGACTCCAAGAGACCCAGTACTTC. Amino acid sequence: CASGFDGLQETQYF.